This is a list of T cell receptor beta chains from one sample in a study of cytomegalovirus exposure and HLA in healthy donors. Clones were read by immunoSEQ multiplex PCR, and TCRdb kept only the in-frame ones, dropping some. The sample records 150,000 to 200,000 clones, roughly 80% being singletons. The sample was PBMCs. Every receptor here comes from a woman aged 40-49 years in good health and CMV-seronegative. Both conserved end residues are part of each CDR3. Each record gives: clone size, V gene, J gene, D gene, CDR3 length, CDR3 protein, CDR3 DNA. The D gene is left open where the match is weak. Only some rows state a clone size, as once, few, many or a class for expanded clones.

.	TRBV5-8	TRBJ1-2	TRBD1	12	CASSGTVRGYTF	TGTGCCAGCAGCGGGACAGTTCGCGGCTACACCTTC
.	TRBV29-1	TRBJ1-3	.	12	CSVVISGNTIYF	TGCAGCGTTGTAATCTCTGGAAACACCATATATTTT
few	TRBV7-2	TRBJ2-6	.	15	CASSAVVSGANVLTF	TGTGCCAGCAGCGCGGTCGTTTCTGGGGCCAACGTCCTGACTTTC
once	TRBV19	TRBJ1-5	.	15	CASSSRAWGNQPQHF	TGTGCCAGTAGTAGCAGGGCGTGGGGCAATCAGCCCCAGCATTTT
.	TRBV5-5	TRBJ2-1	.	16	CASSLLVAASWNEQFF	TGTGCCAGCAGCTTGTTAGTAGCGGCCTCGTGGAATGAGCAGTTCTTC
once	TRBV7-2	TRBJ1-1	TRBD1	17	CASSLNWGRGLNTEAFF	TGTGCCAGCAGCTTAAACTGGGGCAGGGGGCTGAACACTGAAGCTTTCTTT
once	TRBV5-8	TRBJ2-5	TRBD1	15	CASRSGTGDQETQYF	TGTGCCAGCAGATCCGGGACAGGGGATCAAGAGACCCAGTACTTC
.	TRBV5-6	TRBJ1-6	TRBD1	14	CASSHGTVNSPLHF	TGTGCCAGCAGTCACGGGACAGTGAATTCACCCCTCCACTTT
.	TRBV19	TRBJ1-1	.	14	CASSILGASTEAFF	TGTGCCAGTAGTATTTTGGGGGCGTCCACTGAAGCTTTCTTT
.	TRBV29-1	TRBJ2-7	TRBD2	15	CSVEEGGSPSYEQYF	TGCAGCGTTGAAGAGGGGGGGAGTCCCTCCTACGAGCAGTACTTC
.	TRBV5-5	TRBJ2-2	.	15	CASSQAEAPSGELFF	TGTGCCAGCAGCCAAGCCGAAGCTCCGAGCGGGGAGCTGTTTTTT
.	TRBV15	TRBJ1-2	.	13	CATQDSRDYGYTF	TGTGCCACTCAGGACAGCAGGGACTATGGCTACACCTTC
.	TRBV18	TRBJ1-1	.	13	CASSPTQSTEAFF	TGTGCCAGCTCACCAACACAGAGCACTGAAGCTTTCTTT
few	TRBV25-1	TRBJ1-1	.	15	CASSAPTGKVTEAFF	TGTGCCAGCAGTGCCCCTACAGGGAAGGTCACTGAAGCTTTCTTT
.	TRBV27	TRBJ2-1	.	12	CASSQSGLGQFF	TGTGCCAGCAGCCAGAGCGGGCTCGGGCAGTTCTTC